This note documents a single T cell receptor beta chain sequence. The data were obtained in a study of blood T cell repertoires in COVID-19. In the study overall: The United States, Italy and Spain supplied acute and convalescent COVID-19 samples. T cells, B-cell-depleted T cells, or PBMCs provided the cDNA or gDNA that served as material.

The CDR3 is 15 residues long. The germline V gene encodes CDR1 MNHEY and CDR2 SVGAGI. Trimming took 2 bases from V and 0 from J, leaving 9 bases between them. Original methodology: Estimation of nucleated cell counts was performed using reference gene primer amplification. Only in-frame clones appear in the TCRdb table, and some are missing; sequencing was by immunoSEQ multiplex PCR. That table supplies the V and J calls and clone size; D and trimming were determined from the DNA. This table holds tens of thousands of clones, under 90% found once. Material for sequencing was peripheral blood. The sequence derives from a human donor in a cohort sampled during active COVID-19. The chain carries TRBV6-5 and TRBJ2-3, with D perhaps TRBD1 (6 bases). CDR3 loop: CASSYTRGSTDTQYF. The DNA for the CDR3 is TGTGCCAGCAGTTACACCAGGGGCAGCACAGATACGCAGTATTTT.